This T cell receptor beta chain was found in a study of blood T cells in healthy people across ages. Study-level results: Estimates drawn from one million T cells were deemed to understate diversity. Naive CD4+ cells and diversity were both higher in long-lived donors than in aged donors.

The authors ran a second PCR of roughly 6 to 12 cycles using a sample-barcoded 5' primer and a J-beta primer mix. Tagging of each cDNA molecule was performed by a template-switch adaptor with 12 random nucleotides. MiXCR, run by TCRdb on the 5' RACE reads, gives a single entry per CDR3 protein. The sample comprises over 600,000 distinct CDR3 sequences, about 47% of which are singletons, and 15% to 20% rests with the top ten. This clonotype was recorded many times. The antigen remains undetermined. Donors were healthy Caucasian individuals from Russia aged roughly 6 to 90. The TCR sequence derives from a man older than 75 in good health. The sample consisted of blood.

As DNA, the CDR3 is TGTGCCAGCAGCTTAGCGCTTCGTGGGACTGGCCGAGAGACCCAGTACTTC. Its translation: CASSLALRGTGRETQYF. The gene calls are TRBV7-2 and TRBJ2-5, with D possibly matching TRBD2 (6 bases). This CDR3 has 17 amino acids. V lost 0 bases, J lost 4 bases, and 18 bases lay in between. CDR1 and CDR2 (germline): SGHTA, FQGNSA.